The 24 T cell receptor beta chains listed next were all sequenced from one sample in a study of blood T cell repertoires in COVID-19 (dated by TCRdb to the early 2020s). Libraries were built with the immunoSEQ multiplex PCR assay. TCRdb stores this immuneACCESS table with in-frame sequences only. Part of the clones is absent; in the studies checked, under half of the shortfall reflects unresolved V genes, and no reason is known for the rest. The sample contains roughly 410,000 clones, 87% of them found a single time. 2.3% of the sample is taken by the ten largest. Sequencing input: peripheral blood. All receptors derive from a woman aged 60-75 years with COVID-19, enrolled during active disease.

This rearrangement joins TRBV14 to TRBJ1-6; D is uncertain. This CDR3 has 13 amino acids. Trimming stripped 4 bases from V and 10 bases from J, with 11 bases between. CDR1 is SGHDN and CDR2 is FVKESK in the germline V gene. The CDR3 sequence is CASSRGIDSPLHF. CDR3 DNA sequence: TGTGCCAGCAGCCGAGGGATCGACTCACCCCTCCACTTT. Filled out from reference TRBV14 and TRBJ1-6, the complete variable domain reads EAGVTQFPSHSVIEKGQTVTLRCDPISGHDNLYWYRRVMGKEIKFLLHFVKESKQDESGMPNNRFLAERTGGTYSTLKVQPAELEDSGVYFCASSRGIDSPLHFGNGTRLTVT.

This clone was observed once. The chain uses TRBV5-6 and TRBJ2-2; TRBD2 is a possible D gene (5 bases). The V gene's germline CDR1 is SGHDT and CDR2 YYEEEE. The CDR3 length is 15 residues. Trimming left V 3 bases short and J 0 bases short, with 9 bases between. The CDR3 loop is CASSWQAANTGELFF. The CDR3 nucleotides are TGTGCCAGCAGCTGGCAAGCGGCGAACACCGGGGAGCTGTTTTTT.

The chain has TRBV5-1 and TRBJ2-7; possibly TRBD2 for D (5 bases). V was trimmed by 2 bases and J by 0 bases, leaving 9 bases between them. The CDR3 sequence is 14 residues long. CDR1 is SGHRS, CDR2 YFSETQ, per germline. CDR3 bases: TGCGCCAGCAGCTTAGGGAGCATCTCCTACGAGCAGTACTTC. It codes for CASSLGSISYEQYF.

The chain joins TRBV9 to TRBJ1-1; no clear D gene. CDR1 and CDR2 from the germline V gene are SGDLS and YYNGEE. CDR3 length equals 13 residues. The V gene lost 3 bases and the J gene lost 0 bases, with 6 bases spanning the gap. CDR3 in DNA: TGTGCCAGCAGCGCGTTTATGAACACTGAAGCTTTCTTT. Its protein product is CASSAFMNTEAFF.

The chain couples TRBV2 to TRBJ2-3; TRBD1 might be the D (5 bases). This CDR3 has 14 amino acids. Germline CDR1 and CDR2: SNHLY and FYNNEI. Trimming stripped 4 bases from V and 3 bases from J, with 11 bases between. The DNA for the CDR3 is TGTGCCAGCAGTGCGTGGGCAGGGACAGATACGCAGTATTTT. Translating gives CASSAWAGTDTQYF.

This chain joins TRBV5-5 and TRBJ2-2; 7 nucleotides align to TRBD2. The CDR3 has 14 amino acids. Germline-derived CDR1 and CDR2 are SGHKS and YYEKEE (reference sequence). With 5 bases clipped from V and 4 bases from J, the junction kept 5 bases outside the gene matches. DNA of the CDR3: TGTGCCAGCAGTACCAGGGAGGGCACCGGGGAGCTGTTTTTT. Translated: CASSTREGTGELFF.

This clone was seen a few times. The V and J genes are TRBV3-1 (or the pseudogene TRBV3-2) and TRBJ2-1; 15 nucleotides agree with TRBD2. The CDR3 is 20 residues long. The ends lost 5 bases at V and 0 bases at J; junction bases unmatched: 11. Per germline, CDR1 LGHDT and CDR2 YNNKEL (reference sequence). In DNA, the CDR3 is TGTGCCAGCAGCACTCCACTGGGACTAGCGGGGGGTCGCTCCTACAATGAGCAGTTCTTC. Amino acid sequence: CASSTPLGLAGGRSYNEQFF.

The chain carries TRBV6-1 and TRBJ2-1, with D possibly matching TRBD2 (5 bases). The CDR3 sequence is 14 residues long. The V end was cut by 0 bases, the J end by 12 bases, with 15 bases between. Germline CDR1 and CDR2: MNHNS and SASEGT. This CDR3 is CASSEATILRGQFF. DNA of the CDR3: TGTGCCAGCAGTGAAGCTACGATCCTCCGGGGGCAGTTCTTC.

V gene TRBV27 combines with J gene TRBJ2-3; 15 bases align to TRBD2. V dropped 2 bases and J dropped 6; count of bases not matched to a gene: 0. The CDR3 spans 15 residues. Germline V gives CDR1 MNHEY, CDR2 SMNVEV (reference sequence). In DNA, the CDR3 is TGTGCCAGCAGTTTAGGGACTAGCGGGGGGGATACGCAGTATTTT. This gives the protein CASSLGTSGGDTQYF.

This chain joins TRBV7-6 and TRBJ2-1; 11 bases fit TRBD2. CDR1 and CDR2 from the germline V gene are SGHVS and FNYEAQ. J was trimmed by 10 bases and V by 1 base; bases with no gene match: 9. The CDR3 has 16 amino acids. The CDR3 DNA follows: TGTGCCAGCAGCTTAGAATTAGCGGGGGGGCCAAAAGAGCAGTTCTTC. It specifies CASSLELAGGPKEQFF.

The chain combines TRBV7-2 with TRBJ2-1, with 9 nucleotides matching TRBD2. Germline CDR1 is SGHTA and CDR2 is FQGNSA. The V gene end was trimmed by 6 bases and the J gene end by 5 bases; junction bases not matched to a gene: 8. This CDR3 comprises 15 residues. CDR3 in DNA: TGTGCCAGCAGTGCGAGCGGGGGGATAAACAATGAGCAGTTCTTC. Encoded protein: CASSASGGINNEQFF.

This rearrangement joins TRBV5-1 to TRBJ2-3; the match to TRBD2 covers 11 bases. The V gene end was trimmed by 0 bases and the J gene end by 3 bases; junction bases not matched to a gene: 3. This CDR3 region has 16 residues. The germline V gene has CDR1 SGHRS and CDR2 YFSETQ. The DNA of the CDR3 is TGCGCCAGCAGCTTGGCCCTAGCGGGGGGAACAGATACGCAGTATTTT. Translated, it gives CASSLALAGGTDTQYF.

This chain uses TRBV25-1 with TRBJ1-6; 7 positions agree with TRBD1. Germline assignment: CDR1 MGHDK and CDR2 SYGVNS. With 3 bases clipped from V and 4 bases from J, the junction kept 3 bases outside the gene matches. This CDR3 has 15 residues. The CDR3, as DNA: TGTGCCAGCAGTGAGGACAGGAATTATAATTCACCCCTCCACTTT. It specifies CASSEDRNYNSPLHF. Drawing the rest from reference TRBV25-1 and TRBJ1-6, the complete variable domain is EADIYQTPRYLVIGTGKKITLECSQTMGHDKMYWYQQDPGMELHLIHYSYGVNSTEKGDLSSESTVSRIRTEHFPLTLESARPSHTSQYLCASSEDRNYNSPLHFGNGTRLTVT.

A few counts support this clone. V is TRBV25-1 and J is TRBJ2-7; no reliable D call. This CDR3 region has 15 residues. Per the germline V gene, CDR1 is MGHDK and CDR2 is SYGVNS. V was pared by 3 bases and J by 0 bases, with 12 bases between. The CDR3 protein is CASSDPARSSYEQYF. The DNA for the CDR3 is TGTGCCAGCAGTGATCCAGCGAGGAGCTCCTACGAGCAGTACTTC.

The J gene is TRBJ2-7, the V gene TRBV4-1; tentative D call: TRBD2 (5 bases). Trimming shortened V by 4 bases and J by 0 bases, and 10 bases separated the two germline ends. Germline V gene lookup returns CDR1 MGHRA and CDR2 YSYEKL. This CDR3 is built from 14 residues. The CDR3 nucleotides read TGCGCCAGCAGCCCTCGGGCGGGCTCCTACGAGCAGTACTTC. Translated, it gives CASSPRAGSYEQYF.

The DNA of the CDR3 is TGTGCCAGCAGTTTCACCGGGACAGGGGGCGCGGGCTACACCTTC. Protein sequence: CASSFTGTGGAGYTF. V is TRBV6-5 and J is TRBJ1-2, with 12 positions matching TRBD1. Germline V lookup: CDR1 MNHEY, CDR2 SVGAGI. This CDR3 is built from 15 residues. V shed 4 bases and J 8 bases; nucleotides not matched to a gene: 8.

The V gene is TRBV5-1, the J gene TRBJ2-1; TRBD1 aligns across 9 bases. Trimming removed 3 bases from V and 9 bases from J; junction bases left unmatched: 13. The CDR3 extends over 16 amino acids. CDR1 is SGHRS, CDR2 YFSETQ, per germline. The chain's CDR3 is CASSSTPGQGMTEQFF. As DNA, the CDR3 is TGCGCCAGCAGCTCCACACCGGGACAGGGAATGACTGAGCAGTTCTTC.

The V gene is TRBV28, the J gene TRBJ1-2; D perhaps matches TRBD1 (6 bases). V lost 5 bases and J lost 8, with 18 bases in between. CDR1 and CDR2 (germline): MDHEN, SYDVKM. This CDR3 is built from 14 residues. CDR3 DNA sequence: TGTGCCAGCAGTCAACCTTTGGGACAAATAGGCTACACCTTC. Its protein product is CASSQPLGQIGYTF.

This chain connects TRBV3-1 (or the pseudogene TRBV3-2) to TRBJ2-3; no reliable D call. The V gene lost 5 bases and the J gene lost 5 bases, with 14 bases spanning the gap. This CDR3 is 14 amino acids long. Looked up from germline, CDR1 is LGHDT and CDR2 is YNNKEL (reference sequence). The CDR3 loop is CASSFWSLGDTQYF. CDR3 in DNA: TGTGCCAGCAGCTTCTGGAGCCTCGGAGATACGCAGTATTTT.

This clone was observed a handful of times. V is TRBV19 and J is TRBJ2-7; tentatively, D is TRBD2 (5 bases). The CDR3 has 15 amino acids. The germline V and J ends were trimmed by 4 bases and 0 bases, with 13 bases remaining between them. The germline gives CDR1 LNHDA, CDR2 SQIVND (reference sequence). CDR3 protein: CASSKRGLSSYEQYF. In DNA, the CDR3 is TGTGCCAGTAGTAAACGAGGACTCAGCTCCTACGAGCAGTACTTC. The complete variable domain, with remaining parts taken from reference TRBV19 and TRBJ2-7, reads DGGITQSPKYLFRKEGQNVTLSCEQNLNHDAMYWYRQDPGQGLRLIYYSQIVNDFQKGDIAEGYSVSREKKESFPLTVTSAQKNPTAFYLCASSKRGLSSYEQYFGPGTRLTVT.

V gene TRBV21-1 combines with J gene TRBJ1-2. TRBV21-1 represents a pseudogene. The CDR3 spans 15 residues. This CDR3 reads CASSKCGGRVGGYTF. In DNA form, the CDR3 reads TGTGCCAGCAGCAAATGCGGGGGGCGCGTAGGTGGCTACACCTTC.

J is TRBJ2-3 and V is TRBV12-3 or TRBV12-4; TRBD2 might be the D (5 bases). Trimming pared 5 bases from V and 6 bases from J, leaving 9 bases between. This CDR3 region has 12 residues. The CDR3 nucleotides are TGTGCCAGCAGTAGAGGGTACGATACGCAGTATTTT. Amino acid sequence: CASSRGYDTQYF.

The CDR3 sequence: CATSGTGTGNYEQYF. The CDR3 region has the DNA TGTGCCACCAGTGGAACCGGGACAGGGAACTACGAGCAGTACTTC. This chain uses TRBV24-1 with TRBJ2-7, with 9 bases fitting TRBD1. Germline assignment: CDR1 KGHDR and CDR2 SFDVKD. Unmatched junction bases numbered 7, after V lost 5 bases and J lost 3 bases. CDR3 length equals 15 residues.

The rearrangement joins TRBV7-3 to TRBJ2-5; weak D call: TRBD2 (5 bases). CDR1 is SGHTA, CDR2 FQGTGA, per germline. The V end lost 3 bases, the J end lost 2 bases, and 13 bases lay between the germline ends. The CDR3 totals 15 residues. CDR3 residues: CASSLSTSPQETQYF. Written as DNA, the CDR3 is TGTGCCAGCAGCTTGTCTACTAGTCCTCAAGAGACCCAGTACTTC.